What follows are 12 T cell receptor beta chains derived from one specimen sequenced in a study of Tregs in tolerant kidney transplant recipients. Measured with immunoSEQ multiplex PCR; TCRdb has only the in-frame clones, and not every one. The data show about 100,000 clones, with over 85% seen just once and around 0.45% held by the top ten. Sequences were derived from CD4+ T cells from blood, sampled before the transplant. These receptors were taken from a human donor who received a combined kidney and bone marrow transplant.

The chain couples TRBV27 to TRBJ2-5, with 8 positions matching TRBD2. The CDR3 is made up of 17 amino acids. V lost 6 bases, J lost 4 bases, and 16 bases stayed unmatched. Germline CDR1 reads MNHEY; CDR2 reads SMNVEV (reference sequence). CDR3 in amino acids: CASRPTSIAGSGETQYF. CDR3 DNA: TGTGCCAGCAGACCCACCTCGATAGCGGGAAGCGGAGAGACCCAGTACTTC.

This chain uses TRBV7-7 with TRBJ2-5, with 9 positions matching TRBD1. This CDR3 is built from 14 residues. The junction had 4 bases not matched to a gene; V was cut back by 4 bases and J by 4 bases. From germline, CDR1 is SSHAT and CDR2 FNYEAQ (reference sequence). The CDR3 spells CASSSTGGGETQYF. The CDR3 DNA follows: TGTGCCAGCAGCTCTACAGGGGGCGGAGAGACCCAGTACTTC. Supplemented by reference TRBV7-7 and TRBJ2-5, the full variable domain reads GAGVSQSPRYKVTKRGQDVTLRCDPISSHATLYWYQQALGQGPEFLTYFNYEAQPDKSGLPSDRFSAERPEGSISTLTIQRTEQRDSAMYRCASSSTGGGETQYFGPGTRLLVL.

The chain couples TRBV7-3 to TRBJ1-1, with D uncertain. The CDR3 is 14 residues long. V gave up 1 base and J gave up 4 bases, with 10 bases separating them. CDR1 is SGHTA, CDR2 FQGTGA, per germline. The CDR3: CASSLKASATEAFF. In nucleotides, the CDR3 is TGTGCCAGCAGCTTAAAAGCGTCGGCCACTGAAGCTTTCTTT. Looking up the rest from reference TRBV7-3 and TRBJ1-1 gives the full variable domain: GAGVSQTPSNKVTEKGKYVELRCDPISGHTALYWYRQSLGQGPEFLIYFQGTGAADDSGLPNDRFFAVRPEGSVSTLKIQRTERGDSAVYLCASSLKASATEAFFGQGTRLTVV.

This chain uses TRBV18 with TRBJ1-1; no clear D. Per the germline V gene, CDR1 is KGHSH and CDR2 is LQKENI. V was cut by 3 bases and J by 0 bases, with 11 bases left in between. This CDR3 comprises 15 residues. DNA for the CDR3: TGTGCCAGCTCACCGGTCCCGGACTTGAACACTGAAGCTTTCTTT. Encoded protein: CASSPVPDLNTEAFF. The whole variable domain, filled in from reference TRBV18 and TRBJ1-1, reads NAGVMQNPRHLVRRRGQEARLRCSPMKGHSHVYWYRQLPEEGLKFMVYLQKENIIDESGMPKERFSAEFPKEGPSILRIQQVVRGDSAAYFCASSPVPDLNTEAFFGQGTRLTVV.

V and J are TRBV25-1 and TRBJ2-7, with 12 nucleotides matching TRBD1. Trimming cost V 3 bases and J 3 bases; bases outside gene matches: 3. This CDR3 has 15 residues. CDR1 MGHDK and CDR2 SYGVNS come from the germline V gene. CDR3 sequence reads: CASSDWDRGRYEQYF. The CDR3 coding sequence is TGTGCCAGCAGTGATTGGGACAGGGGGCGCTACGAGCAGTACTTC.

The chain has TRBV7-2 and TRBJ1-2; tentatively, D is TRBD1 (5 bases). The CDR3 runs 15 residues. Germline values: CDR1 SGHTA, CDR2 FQGNSA. Trimming removed 5 bases from V and 6 bases from J, with 19 bases in between. CDR3 sequence (DNA): TGTGCCAGCAGCGAAGGATGGGGGTCGGGGGATGGCTACACCTTC. It yields the protein CASSEGWGSGDGYTF.

The J gene is TRBJ1-1, the V gene TRBV27; 8 bases match TRBD1. J was trimmed by 7 bases and V by 2 bases; bases with no gene match: 0. Germline CDR1 reads MNHEY; CDR2 reads SMNVEV (reference sequence). The CDR3 totals 12 residues. The CDR3 here is CASSLDRGEAFF. CDR3 nucleotides: TGTGCCAGCAGTTTAGACAGGGGTGAAGCTTTCTTT.

This clone has only a few counts. The gene calls are TRBV6-6 and TRBJ1-1, with 8 bases lining up with TRBD1. Trimming at V came to 6 bases and at J to 1 base, leaving 4 bases not matched to a gene. The CDR3 sequence is 14 residues long. Germline CDR1 and CDR2: MNHNY and SVGAGI (reference sequence). The CDR3 nucleotides read TGTGCCAGCAGCCGGGGACAGGAGAACACTGAAGCTTTCTTT. Translation: CASSRGQENTEAFF.

The rearrangement uses TRBV4-2 and TRBJ2-2; D is unresolved. V was clipped by 0 bases and J by 7 bases, with 9 bases between them. The CDR3 totals 14 residues. Germline loops: CDR1 LGHNA, CDR2 YNFKEQ. CDR3 sequence reads: CASSQDHSNGELFF. CDR3 bases: TGTGCCAGCAGCCAAGATCACTCAAACGGGGAGCTGTTTTTT.

The chain uses TRBV5-1 and TRBJ2-1, with 9 bases matching TRBD1. In germline, CDR1 is SGHRS, CDR2 YFSETQ. There are 15 residues in the CDR3. The junction had 9 bases not matched to a gene; V was cut back by 4 bases and J by 7 bases. CDR3: CASSPTGTGLNEQFF. CDR3 DNA sequence: TGCGCCAGCAGCCCAACCGGGACAGGGTTAAATGAGCAGTTCTTC.

This rearrangement joins TRBV7-9 to TRBJ1-3; D is undetermined. Germline V lookup: CDR1 SEHNR, CDR2 FQNEAQ (reference sequence). This CDR3 contains 15 residues. V lost 0 bases and J 4 bases, leaving 10 bases between the germline ends. The CDR3 spells CASSLAAGLGNTIYF. For the CDR3, the DNA is TGTGCCAGCAGCTTAGCCGCGGGCCTGGGAAACACCATATATTTT.

The chain employs TRBV28 and TRBJ1-1; D is possibly TRBD1 (5 bases). Between the trimmed V and J ends, which lost 8 bases and 0 bases, there was a span of 10 bases. This CDR3 comprises 13 residues. Looked up from germline, CDR1 is MDHEN and CDR2 is SYDVKM. CDR3 sequence: CASYRQMNTEAFF. CDR3 DNA: TGTGCCAGCTATAGACAGATGAACACTGAAGCTTTCTTT.